The 20 T cell receptor beta chains listed next were all sequenced from one sample in a study of blood T cell repertoires in COVID-19 (dated by TCRdb to 2018 to 2021). The method behind the library was the immunoSEQ multiplex PCR assay. Held by TCRdb, this immuneACCESS table contains in-frame sequences only and omits some clones. Under half of the omission traces to an unresolved V gene where checked; the cause of the rest is unknown. For this sample the table gives some 270,000 clones, of which roughly 91% were detected only once. The biggest ten clones account for 1.9% of the sample. Input material: PBMCs or T cells enriched from blood (not recorded which). These receptors were obtained from a woman aged 55-75 years who had recovered from COVID-19.

The V gene is TRBV29-1, the J gene TRBJ2-3; 9 nucleotides agree with TRBD2. The CDR3 contains 16 residues. The germline gives CDR1 SQVTM, CDR2 ANQGSEA. V shed 4 bases, J shed 6 bases, and the junction held 14 bases outside the gene matches. The chain's CDR3 is CSVAVSGRWNTDTQYF. CDR3 sequence (DNA): TGCAGCGTTGCTGTTAGCGGGAGATGGAATACGGATACGCAGTATTTT.

The chain joins TRBV6-6 to TRBJ2-2; 11 bases are shared with TRBD2. The germline V gene encodes CDR1 MNHNY and CDR2 SVGAGI (reference sequence). The CDR3 loop spans 14 amino acids. Losses at the gene ends were 6 bases for V and 6 bases for J; bases not matched to a gene: 3. The CDR3 sequence: CASRPLAGAGELFF. In DNA, the CDR3 is TGTGCCAGCAGACCACTAGCGGGGGCCGGGGAGCTGTTTTTT.

V and J are TRBV27 and TRBJ1-3; D possibly corresponds to TRBD1 (5 bases). Germline lookup yields CDR1 MNHEY and CDR2 SMNVEV (reference sequence). The germline V and J ends were trimmed by 6 bases and 4 bases, with 13 bases remaining between them. The CDR3 covers 14 residues. Here the CDR3 DNA reads TGTGCCAGCAGCTTCGCCGACAGAGGAAACACCATATATTTT. Translating it yields CASSFADRGNTIYF.

The count of this clone is one. The chain joins TRBV21-1 to TRBJ1-4. TRBV21-1 is listed as a pseudogene. The CDR3 is 11 residues long. The CDR3 reads CARGGGEKLFF. The DNA of the CDR3 is TGTGCCAGGGGAGGGGGAGAAAAACTGTTTTTT.

The J gene is TRBJ1-4, the V gene TRBV6-2 or TRBV6-3; perhaps TRBD1 as D (6 bases). CDR3 size: 16 residues. Between the trimmed V and J ends, which lost 4 bases and 8 bases, there was a span of 20 bases. Germline V gene lookup returns CDR1 MNHEY and CDR2 SVGEGT. The CDR3 coding sequence is TGTGCCAGCAGTTTGGGGAGGGGGTCCGTTCTGGAAAAACTGTTTTTT. This gives the protein CASSLGRGSVLEKLFF.

The chain employs TRBV5-5 and TRBJ2-1; D gene ambiguous. From germline, CDR1 is SGHKS and CDR2 YYEKEE (reference sequence). The V gene lost 0 bases and the J gene lost 0 bases, with 10 bases spanning the gap. This CDR3 comprises 16 residues. For the CDR3, the DNA is TGTGCCAGCAGCTTGGTCTCGGAGAGCTCCTACAATGAGCAGTTCTTC. Its protein is CASSLVSESSYNEQFF.

The chain carries TRBV13 and TRBJ1-5; D gene uncertain. Germline V gene sequence: CDR1 PRHDT, CDR2 FYEKMQ (reference sequence). Trimming shortened V by 5 bases and J by 4 bases, and 6 bases separated the two germline ends. This CDR3 has 12 residues. The CDR3 region has the DNA TGTGCCAGCAGCCCCGGGAATCAGCCCCAGCATTTT. Its protein product is CASSPGNQPQHF.

The CDR3 region has the DNA TGTGCCAGCAGCCCAGGGGGAGTCCAGCCCCAGCATTTT. It is translated as CASSPGGVQPQHF. The J gene is TRBJ1-5, the V gene TRBV12-3 or TRBV12-4, with TRBD1 identical over 7 bases. After removal of 6 bases from V and 7 bases from J, the junction contained 6 bases not matched to a gene. The CDR3 has 13 amino acids.

CDR3 region: CATSKIRGQETQYF. The CDR3 DNA reads as TGTGCCACCTCTAAGATCAGGGGCCAAGAGACCCAGTACTTC. The rearrangement uses TRBV15 and TRBJ2-5, with TRBD1 as a possible D gene (6 bases). Trimming cost V 8 bases and J 1 base, with 14 bases left between them. The CDR3 runs to 14 residues. CDR1 and CDR2 (germline): LNHNV, YYDKDF (reference sequence).

V is TRBV28 and J is TRBJ1-5; D is uncertain. Germline lookup yields CDR1 MDHEN and CDR2 SYDVKM. CDR3 length: 14 amino acids. The V end lost 3 bases, the J end lost 4 bases, and 10 bases lay between the germline ends. CDR3 loop: CASSFRQRNQPQHF. The CDR3 nucleotides read TGTGCCAGCAGTTTTCGGCAGCGAAATCAGCCCCAGCATTTT.

The rearrangement joins TRBV28 to TRBJ2-2; D is uncertain. V was clipped by 5 bases and J by 3 bases, with 10 bases between them. Germline values: CDR1 MDHEN, CDR2 SYDVKM. This CDR3 spans 14 amino acids. The CDR3 loop is CASSLPTYTGELFF. The CDR3 DNA follows: TGTGCCAGCAGTCTCCCTACGTACACCGGGGAGCTGTTTTTT.

The DNA of the CDR3 is TGTGCTAGTGGTTTGGTCGGGGGGGCTAACTATGGCTACACCTTC. Its translation is CASGLVGGANYGYTF. This rearrangement joins TRBV12-5 to TRBJ1-2; a possible D gene is TRBD1 (5 bases). Trimming took off 0 bases at V and 0 bases at J, with 8 bases between the two ends. The CDR3 is made up of 15 amino acids. Germline CDR1 LGHNT, CDR2 FRNRAP.

This sequence joins TRBV5-1 and TRBJ2-5; D is possibly TRBD1 (5 bases). With 0 bases removed from V and 8 bases from J, the gap between germline ends came to 14 bases. Germline V gene lookup returns CDR1 SGHRS and CDR2 YFSETQ. This CDR3 spans 14 amino acids. The CDR3: CASSLGAGRGTQYF. As DNA, the CDR3 is TGCGCCAGCAGCTTGGGAGCAGGGCGAGGAACCCAGTACTTC.

The chain has TRBV5-1 and TRBJ1-1, with D possibly matching TRBD1 (5 bases). CDR1 and CDR2 (germline): SGHRS, YFSETQ. Trimming took 0 bases from V and 5 from J, leaving 20 bases between them. This CDR3 spans 17 amino acids. CDR3 bases: TGCGCCAGCAGCTTGGCAGGAGGGGCGCGTAGGAGAACTGAAGCTTTCTTT. This gives the protein CASSLAGGARRRTEAFF.

The rearrangement uses TRBV24-1 and TRBJ2-3; D might be TRBD2 (6 bases). Germline assignment: CDR1 KGHDR and CDR2 SFDVKD. This CDR3 comprises 16 residues. V was cut by 0 bases and J by 0 bases, with 9 bases left in between. CDR3 nucleotide sequence: TGTGCCACCAGTGATTTGGGGCGGGGCAGCACAGATACGCAGTATTTT. It translates to CATSDLGRGSTDTQYF.

This clone was observed once. The J gene is TRBJ2-3, the V gene TRBV20-1; no firm D call. The CDR3 has 11 amino acids. CDR1 is DFQATT and CDR2 is SNEGSKA in the germline V gene (reference sequence). CDR3 DNA: TGCGGTCCCTCACAGAGAGATACGCAGTATTTT. Encoded protein: CGPSQRDTQYF.

The rearrangement links TRBV2 to TRBJ2-1, with 9 bases matching TRBD2. Trimming removed 8 bases from V and 9 bases from J; junction bases left unmatched: 8. Germline V gene data show CDR1 as SNHLY and CDR2 as FYNNEI. The CDR3 is 13 residues long. CDR3 sequence reads: CASGGILAGEQFF. CDR3 sequence (DNA): TGTGCCAGCGGAGGGATACTAGCGGGTGAGCAGTTCTTC.

The chain carries TRBV11-3 and TRBJ1-4; the D is unclear. This CDR3 contains 13 residues. V was trimmed by 5 bases and J by 8 bases, leaving 12 bases between them. CDR1 SGHNT and CDR2 YENEEA come from the germline V gene. The CDR3 here is CASSGEVGEKLFF. The CDR3 bases are TGTGCCAGCAGCGGCGAGGTAGGAGAAAAACTGTTTTTT.

The chain is built from TRBV3-1 (or the pseudogene TRBV3-2) and TRBJ2-2, with a tentative D call TRBD1 (6 bases). CDR3 size: 14 residues. The germline V gene encodes CDR1 LGHDT and CDR2 YNNKEL (reference sequence). Trimming stripped 3 bases from V and 3 bases from J, with 8 bases between. The CDR3 nucleotides are TGTGCCAGCAGCCAGGCAGGGGACACCGGGGAGCTGTTTTTT. This codes for CASSQAGDTGELFF.

This clone appeared once. J is TRBJ1-2 and V is TRBV30; 8 nucleotides line up with TRBD1. The J segment lost 8 bases and the V segment lost 7 bases, leaving 18 bases of the junction unmatched. The length of the CDR3 is 15 residues. In germline, CDR1 is GTSNPN, CDR2 SVGIG (reference sequence). The CDR3: CALITRDRTSGGYTF. The CDR3 DNA reads as TGTGCCTTAATAACCCGGGACAGGACTTCGGGCGGCTACACCTTC. The full variable domain, with the rest looked up from reference TRBV30 and TRBJ1-2, is SQTIHQWPATLVQPVGSPLSLECTVEGTSNPNLYWYRQAAGRGLQLLFYSVGIGQISSEVPQNLSASRPQDRQFILSSKKLLLSDSGFYLCALITRDRTSGGYTFGSGTRLTVV.